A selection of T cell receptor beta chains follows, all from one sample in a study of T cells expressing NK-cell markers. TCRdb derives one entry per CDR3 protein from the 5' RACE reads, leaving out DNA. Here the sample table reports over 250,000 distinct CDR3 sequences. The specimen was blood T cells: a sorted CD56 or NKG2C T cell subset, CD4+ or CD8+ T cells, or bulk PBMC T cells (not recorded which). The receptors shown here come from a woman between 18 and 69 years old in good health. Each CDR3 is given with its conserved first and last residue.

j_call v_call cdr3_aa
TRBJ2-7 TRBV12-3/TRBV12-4 CASSLRTARFQAYEQYF
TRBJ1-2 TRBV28 CASSPLNWGYTF
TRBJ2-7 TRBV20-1 CSARRLAGLYEQYF
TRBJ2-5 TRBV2 CASIVIGPHQETQYF
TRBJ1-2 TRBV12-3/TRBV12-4 CASSLLGGGGYTF
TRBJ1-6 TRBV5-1 CASSLGDRSRSYNSPLHF
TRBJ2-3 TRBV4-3 CASSHLIREGPDTQYF
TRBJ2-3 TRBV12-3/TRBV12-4 CASSPLLTGRNQGTQYF
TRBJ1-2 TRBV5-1 CASSLTRQSGGYTF
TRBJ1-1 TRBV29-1 CSAPWDGEAFF
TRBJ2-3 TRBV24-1 CATSDSDRGTDTQYF
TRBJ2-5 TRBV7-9 CASSLVVTRETQYF
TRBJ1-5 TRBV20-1 CSAIPDRGLQPQHF
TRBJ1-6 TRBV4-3 CASSQGAVSSPLHF
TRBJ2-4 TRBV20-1 CSARDGWSGNIQYF
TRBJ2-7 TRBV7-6 CASSLADSREVQYF
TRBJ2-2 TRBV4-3 CASSQLRDRAVTGELFF
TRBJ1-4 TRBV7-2 CASSLRRGQEKLFF
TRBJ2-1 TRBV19 CASSIAAGVYNEQFF
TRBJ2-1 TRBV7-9 CASSYLAGGFYNEQFF
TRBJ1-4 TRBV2 CASSEQGAINEKLFF
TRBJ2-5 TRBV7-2 CASSLAALAGGETQYF
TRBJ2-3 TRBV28 CASRAPQGAQGDTQYF
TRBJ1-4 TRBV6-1 CASRIKPGQGSEKLFF
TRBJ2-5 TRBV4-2 CASSQAGGAGETQYF
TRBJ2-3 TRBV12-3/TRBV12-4 CASGYLWGDTQYF
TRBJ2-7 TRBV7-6 CASSITGTDYEQYF
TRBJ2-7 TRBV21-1 CASSPGKRGSYEQYF
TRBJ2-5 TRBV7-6 CASSLRGGAGETQYF
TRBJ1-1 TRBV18 CASSLLQGTEAFF
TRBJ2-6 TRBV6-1 CASSIGGISGANVLTF
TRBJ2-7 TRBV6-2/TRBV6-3 CASISGTSGRAYEQYF
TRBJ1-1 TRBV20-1 CSAVEAGGGTEAFF
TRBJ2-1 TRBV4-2 CASRPTGTSGSEQFF
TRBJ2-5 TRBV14 CASSEKSGTGFQETQYF
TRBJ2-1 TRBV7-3 CASSLNGGRGLNEQFF
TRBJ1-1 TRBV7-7 CASSSGTEGEAFF
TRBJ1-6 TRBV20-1 CSAADRAENSLHF
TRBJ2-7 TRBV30 CAWSVNYEQYF
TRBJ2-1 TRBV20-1 CSARTGGPYNEQFF
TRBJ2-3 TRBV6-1 CASGTGGGTDTQYF
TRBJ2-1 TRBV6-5 CASSYRLAGGIYNEQFF
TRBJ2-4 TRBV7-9 CASSLGPAQNIQYF
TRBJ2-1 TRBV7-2 CASSPETRGSYNEQFF
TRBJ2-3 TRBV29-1 CSGGLAGTSTDTQYF
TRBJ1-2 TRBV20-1 CSAAGAGGLGYTF
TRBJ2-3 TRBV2 CASSEGPRGADTQYF
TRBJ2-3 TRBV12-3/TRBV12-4 CASISGAYTDTQYF
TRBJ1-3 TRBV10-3 CAISDPGESNTIYF
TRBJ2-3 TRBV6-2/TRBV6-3 CASIHPPGAQYF
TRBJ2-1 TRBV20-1 CSAITGQGIYNEQFF
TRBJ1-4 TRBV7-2 CASSSGGQSEKLFF
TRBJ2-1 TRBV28 CASTRTSGRAGGEQFF
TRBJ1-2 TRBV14 CASSVRPNYGYTF
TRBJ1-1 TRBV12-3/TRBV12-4 CASSFAQTWLTEAFF